The 12 T cell receptor beta chains in this list originate from one sample, sequenced in a study of shared T cell receptors in the human thymus. Clones were sequenced by immunoSEQ multiplex PCR, and TCRdb holds only the in-frame ones, with some missing. The data contain just under 550,000 clones, around 78% of them singletons. These same records also appear under a second study, on human thymus T cells.

The sample consisted of thymocytes. The receptors were gathered from a boy less than two years old with a congenital heart defect.

The rearrangement links TRBV18 to TRBJ1-2; D gene ambiguous. The CDR3 runs to 13 residues. V lost 7 bases and J lost 1, with 10 bases in between. In germline, CDR1 is KGHSH, CDR2 LQKENI. CDR3 DNA sequence: TGTGCCAGCTTGGGAGGACTTAACTATGGCTACACCTTC. Its protein product is CASLGGLNYGYTF. The whole variable domain, remainder taken from reference TRBV18 and TRBJ1-2, is NAGVMQNPRHLVRRRGQEARLRCSPMKGHSHVYWYRQLPEEGLKFMVYLQKENIIDESGMPKERFSAEFPKEGPSILRIQQVVRGDSAAYFCASLGGLNYGYTFGSGTRLTVV.

This clone was observed a single time. The J gene is TRBJ2-1, the V gene TRBV2; D ambiguous. Between the trimmed V and J ends, which lost 3 bases and 7 bases, there was a span of 4 bases. From germline, CDR1 is SNHLY and CDR2 FYNNEI. The CDR3 has 11 amino acids. The CDR3 DNA reads as TGTGCCAGCAGTGACATTAATGAGCAGTTCTTC. Protein sequence: CASSDINEQFF.

The CDR3 region has the DNA TGTGCCAGCAGCTTAGATCGGGTCAGCTCCTACGAGCAGTACTTC. Its translation: CASSLDRVSSYEQYF. The rearrangement joins TRBV7-2 to TRBJ2-7; D remains unclear. The CDR3 is 15 residues long. CDR1 SGHTA and CDR2 FQGNSA come from the germline V gene. V was clipped by 1 base and J by 0 bases, with 10 bases between them.

The chain is built from TRBV27 and TRBJ1-1; a weak D match, TRBD1 (5 bases). V was trimmed by 9 bases and J by 0 bases, leaving 17 bases between them. In germline, CDR1 is MNHEY, CDR2 SMNVEV (reference sequence). CDR3 length: 15 residues. CDR3 nucleotide sequence: TGTGCCAGTACTGGTCAGGGACTCATGAACACTGAAGCTTTCTTT. Protein product: CASTGQGLMNTEAFF.

The chain combines TRBV7-9 with TRBJ2-7, with 7 bases lining up with TRBD1. Germline CDR1 SEHNR, CDR2 FQNEAQ (reference sequence). This CDR3 contains 15 residues. Trimming took 4 bases from V and 4 from J; bases not matched to a gene: 10. This chain's CDR3 is CASSSIPGTVYEQYF. DNA for the CDR3: TGTGCCAGCAGCTCGATTCCCGGGACAGTATACGAGCAGTACTTC.

The count of this clone is one. This chain uses TRBV10-3 with TRBJ2-7; TRBD1 matches at 8 bases. Germline V lookup: CDR1 ENHRY, CDR2 SYGVKD. The length of the CDR3 is 13 residues. V lost 8 bases, J lost 5 bases, and 8 bases stayed unmatched. This chain's CDR3 is CAIAGQALNEQYF. The CDR3 nucleotides are TGTGCCATCGCGGGACAGGCATTAAACGAGCAGTACTTC.

This chain links TRBV23-1 with TRBJ2-7; D is perhaps TRBD2 (6 bases). TRBV23-1 is an open reading frame whose function is uncertain. There are 14 residues in the CDR3. V lost 5 bases and J lost 3, with 14 bases in between. CDR3 nucleotide sequence: TGCGCCAGCAGTAGGGCGGGGTGGGTCTACGAGCAGTACTTC. Protein sequence: CASSRAGWVYEQYF.

This clone was detected only a few times. The chain uses TRBV30 and TRBJ2-2, with 8 positions matching TRBD2. Germline lookup yields CDR1 GTSNPN and CDR2 SVGIG (reference sequence). The CDR3 loop spans 18 amino acids. The junction had 12 bases not matched to a gene; V was cut back by 0 bases and J by 3 bases. CDR3 nucleotide sequence: TGTGCCTGGAGTGTCTTACTAGCGGAGTTCTTGGACACCGGGGAGCTGTTTTTT. Its translation is CAWSVLLAEFLDTGELFF.

This clone was picked up a small number of times. V gene TRBV5-6 combines with J gene TRBJ2-1, with 11 bases lining up with TRBD1. Germline loops: CDR1 SGHDT, CDR2 YYEEEE. This CDR3 spans 15 amino acids. With 1 base clipped from V and 4 bases from J, the junction kept 1 base outside the gene matches. CDR3 region: CASSLRDRGYNEQFF. CDR3 coding DNA: TGTGCCAGCAGCTTGAGGGACAGGGGGTACAATGAGCAGTTCTTC. Complete variable domain (other parts from reference TRBV5-6 and TRBJ2-1): DAGVTQSPTHLIKTRGQQVTLRCSPKSGHDTVSWYQQALGQGPQFIFQYYEEEERQRGNFPDRFSGHQFPNYSSELNVNALLLGDSALYLCASSLRDRGYNEQFFGPGTRLTVL.

This clone was seen just once. The chain has TRBV28 and TRBJ1-2; 8 nucleotides align to TRBD1. CDR3 length equals 16 residues. Germline values: CDR1 MDHEN, CDR2 SYDVKM. Germline trimming cut 4 bases from V and 1 base from J; bases unmatched to any gene: 8. The CDR3 spells CASSYLTGAHNYGYTF. DNA of the CDR3: TGTGCCAGCAGTTACTTGACAGGGGCCCATAACTATGGCTACACCTTC.

This chain connects TRBV9 to TRBJ2-3; 14 nucleotides match TRBD2. Germline-derived CDR1 and CDR2 are SGDLS and YYNGEE. With 3 bases clipped from V and 3 bases from J, the junction kept 6 bases outside the gene matches. The CDR3 runs to 17 residues. The CDR3 DNA reads TGTGCCAGCAGCGGCGGGCGGACTAGCGGGAGGACAGATACGCAGTATTTT. Amino acid sequence: CASSGGRTSGRTDTQYF.

V is TRBV29-1 and J is TRBJ2-5, with 9 bases identical to TRBD2. The germline V gene has CDR1 SQVTM and CDR2 ANQGSEA. V lost 3 bases, J lost 3 bases, and 2 bases stayed unmatched. The CDR3 runs 13 residues. CDR3 DNA: TGCAGCGTTGATTTAGCGGGAGAAGAGACCCAGTACTTC. Residues: CSVDLAGEETQYF.